The 12 T cell receptor beta chains presented below share a single source sample, sequenced in a study of T cell repertoires in cytomegalovirus infection. TCRdb independently ran MiXCR on the reads; one entry per CDR3 protein. The data contain hundreds of thousands of distinct CDR3 sequences, roughly 30% of them singletons. No antigen has been identified for these receptors. The sample consisted of cultured PBMCs, taken from culture after CMV antigen stimulation. These receptors were obtained from a human donor in good health (CMV status not recorded). Some clones in this sample may be carry-over from other donors' samples.

This clonotype came up a few times. The chain uses TRBV20-1 and TRBJ2-7, with unresolved D. This CDR3 spans 14 amino acids. CDR1 and CDR2 from the germline V gene are DFQATT and SNEGSKA (reference sequence). V was trimmed by 3 bases and J by 3 bases, leaving 15 bases between them. CDR3: CSASPLIDHYEQYF. CDR3 in DNA: TGCAGTGCTAGTCCCCTAATCGATCACTACGAGCAGTACTTC.

This clonotype showed up just a few times. The chain is built from TRBV2 and TRBJ2-5; 7 positions match TRBD2. The length of the CDR3 is 14 residues. CDR1 is SNHLY and CDR2 is FYNNEI in the germline V gene. V trimming: 4 bases; J trimming: 4 bases; junction bases outside the gene matches: 6. CDR3 loop: CASSAQAGVETQYF. In DNA, the CDR3 is TGTGCCAGCAGTGCACAGGCGGGAGTAGAGACCCAGTACTTC. The full variable domain, rest sourced from reference TRBV2 and TRBJ2-5, is EPEVTQTPSHQVTQMGQEVILRCVPISNHLYFYWYRQILGQKVEFLVSFYNNEISEKSEIFDDQFSVERPDGSNFTLKIRSTKLEDSAMYFCASSAQAGVETQYFGPGTRLLVL.

This clonotype was counted ten times or more. V usage is TRBV2 and J usage is TRBJ1-1, with TRBD1 identical over 7 bases. Germline-derived CDR1 and CDR2 are SNHLY and FYNNEI. The CDR3 has 15 residues. The junction had 8 bases not matched to a gene; V was cut back by 7 bases and J by 0 bases. CDR3 amino acids: CASIWRTGVNTEAFF. The DNA of the CDR3 is TGTGCCAGCATCTGGAGAACAGGGGTGAACACTGAAGCTTTCTTT.

This sequence joins TRBV20-1 and TRBJ2-7; 9 positions agree with TRBD1. CDR1 is DFQATT, CDR2 SNEGSKA, per germline (reference sequence). Trimming at V came to 3 bases and at J to 6 bases, leaving 3 bases not matched to a gene. The length of the CDR3 is 12 residues. CDR3: CSARDRGSEQYF. The CDR3 nucleotides are TGCAGTGCTAGGGACAGGGGCTCCGAGCAGTACTTC.

The rearrangement links TRBV6-2 or TRBV6-3 to TRBJ2-7, with D perhaps being TRBD1 or TRBD2 (5 bases each). Trimming removed 1 base at V and 3 bases at J, with 13 bases between. From germline, CDR1 is MNHEY and CDR2 SVGEGT. CDR3 size: 15 residues. Here the CDR3 reads CASSYFLGPHYEQYF. CDR3 coding DNA: TGTGCCAGCAGTTACTTCCTGGGACCCCACTACGAGCAGTACTTC.

The rearrangement joins TRBV2 to TRBJ1-2; tentative D call: TRBD1 (6 bases). Looked up from germline, CDR1 is SNHLY and CDR2 is FYNNEI. Trimming shortened V by 6 bases and J by 5 bases, and 10 bases separated the two germline ends. The CDR3 contains 12 residues. CDR3: CASRGDIYGYTF. The CDR3 DNA follows: TGTGCCAGCAGAGGGGACATATATGGCTACACCTTC.

CDR3 amino acids: CASSQDGQGETQYF. CDR3 DNA sequence: TGCGCCAGCAGCCAAGACGGACAGGGGGAGACCCAGTACTTC. The rearrangement joins TRBV4-1 to TRBJ2-5, with 9 bases aligning to TRBD1. Germline CDR1 MGHRA, CDR2 YSYEKL. Unmatched junction bases numbered 1, after V lost 0 bases and J lost 5 bases. The CDR3 covers 14 residues.

The chain links TRBV6-1 to TRBJ1-1; no clear D. Germline-derived CDR1 and CDR2 are MNHNS and SASEGT. Trimming shortened V by 1 base and J by 7 bases, and 10 bases separated the two germline ends. The CDR3 runs to 13 residues. The chain's CDR3 is CASSEERTSEAFF. The DNA of the CDR3 is TGTGCCAGCAGTGAAGAAAGAACAAGTGAAGCTTTCTTT.

V gene TRBV28 combines with J gene TRBJ1-1; TRBD1 might be the D (6 bases). The CDR3 covers 13 residues. CDR1 is MDHEN and CDR2 is SYDVKM in the germline V gene. V dropped 11 bases and J dropped 2 bases, with 15 bases sitting between them. The DNA for the CDR3 is TGTGCCTGCCGAGGACAGCTTAACACTGAAGCTTTCTTT. Its translation: CACRGQLNTEAFF.

The V call is TRBV2, the J call TRBJ1-5; TRBD1 is a possible D gene (5 bases). Germline CDR1 is SNHLY and CDR2 is FYNNEI. The CDR3 is 13 amino acids. The V and J ends lost 6 bases and 10 bases respectively, with 16 bases between them. Here the CDR3 reads CASRQASGQPQHF. CDR3 DNA sequence: TGTGCCAGCAGACAGGCGAGCGGCCAACCCCAGCATTTT.

The chain employs TRBV7-9 and TRBJ1-5; D not resolved. The V end was cut by 4 bases, the J end by 4 bases, with 14 bases between. Looked up from germline, CDR1 is SEHNR and CDR2 is FQNEAQ (reference sequence). This CDR3 has 15 residues. CDR3 sequence reads: CASSSSVGGNQPQHF. The CDR3 DNA reads TGTGCCAGCAGCTCGTCGGTAGGTGGGAATCAGCCCCAGCATTTT.

The chain joins TRBV18 to TRBJ1-5, with D perhaps matching TRBD1 (5 bases). Per germline, CDR1 KGHSH and CDR2 LQKENI. V was shortened by 2 bases and J by 2 bases, with 10 bases between the two germline ends. This CDR3 contains 15 residues. The CDR3 DNA is TGTGCCAGCTCACCAGGGGGGGTTGGCAATCAGCCCCAGCATTTT. Amino acid sequence: CASSPGGVGNQPQHF.